This T cell receptor (beta chain) originates from a study of T cell responses to AZD1222 COVID-19 vaccine. Points from the study as a whole: Among spike-specific TCRs, nearly half reportedly target unmutated variant regions. Repertoire samples came only from after the peak T cell response. There were mostly white British donors and more females than males, and clonal diversity was possibly underestimated.

A note on this clone: Its antigen is still unknown.

The repertoire was sequenced with immunoSEQ multiplex PCR; TCRdb's copy has only in-frame clones and lacks some. The data show around 100,000 clones, 90% seen once. J was trimmed by 2 bases and V by 4 bases; bases with no gene match: 4. The V gene's germline CDR1 is SGHRS and CDR2 YFSETQ. The CDR3 has 16 amino acids. The source of this sequence is an adult in good health. The chain combines TRBV5-1 with TRBJ2-5, with 14 positions matching TRBD2. The sample consisted of peripheral blood, taken on day 0 of AZD1222 vaccination. The CDR3 DNA reads TGCGCCAGCAGCCCGGGACTAGCGGGGGAACAAGAGACCCAGTACTTC. It is translated as CASSPGLAGEQETQYF.